These 6 T cell receptor beta chains were all obtained from the same sample, sequenced in a study of T cells in Graves' hyperthyroidism and ophthalmopathy. Amplified TCR beta CDR3 regions derived from RNA transcripts. The HTBI set primed first-round TCR CDR3 RT-PCR. TCRdb processed the multiplex PCR reads anew with MiXCR; each CDR3 protein has one entry. The sample has around 620,000 distinct CDR3 sequences; about 45% are singletons. What was sequenced was peripheral blood or thyroid tissue (not recorded which). These TCRs come from an adult woman with Graves' disease, either hyperthyroidism or ophthalmopathy (not recorded which).

The gene calls are TRBV27 and TRBJ2-7; D gene ambiguous. Trimming pared 3 bases from V and 4 bases from J, leaving 10 bases between. CDR3 length equals 13 residues. Per germline, CDR1 MNHEY and CDR2 SMNVEV (reference sequence). In DNA form, the CDR3 reads TGTGCCAGCAGTTTTGCCGCTTCGTACGAGCAGTACTTC. Translation: CASSFAASYEQYF.

This clonotype was counted many times. The V gene is TRBV5-6, the J gene TRBJ1-1; D ambiguous. The CDR3 is 12 residues long. Per the germline V gene, CDR1 is SGHDT and CDR2 is YYEEEE. With 1 base removed from V and 8 bases from J, the gap between germline ends came to 9 bases. The CDR3 protein is CASSLSAREAFF. The CDR3 nucleotides are TGTGCCAGCAGCTTGTCCGCCAGGGAAGCTTTCTTT.

The rearrangement uses TRBV11-2 and TRBJ1-1, with D uncertain. V lost 8 bases and J lost 1, with 11 bases in between. This CDR3 contains 13 residues. The germline V gene has CDR1 SGHAT and CDR2 FQNNGV. The CDR3 sequence is CASAGQENTEAFF. The CDR3 nucleotides read TGTGCCAGCGCCGGGCAGGAGAACACTGAAGCTTTCTTT.

Turning to this clonotype: Germline and junction disagree at one end, which may indicate a read error. V and J are TRBV20-1 and TRBJ1-4; unclear D gene. Germline V gene data show CDR1 as DFQATT and CDR2 as SNEGSKA (reference sequence). The CDR3 has 8 amino acids. CDR3 DNA: TGCAGTGCTAGAGATGACTTATTC. Protein product: CSARDDLF.

This chain connects TRBV19 to TRBJ2-7, with D perhaps given as TRBD1 or TRBD2 (5 bases each). The CDR3 consists of 13 residues. V was shortened by 7 bases and J by 5 bases, with 15 bases between the two germline ends. CDR1 and CDR2 from the germline V gene are LNHDA and SQIVND (reference sequence). CDR3 sequence: CASMVPGADEQYF. The CDR3 DNA is TGTGCCAGTATGGTCCCCGGGGCAGACGAGCAGTACTTC.

This chain links TRBV19 with TRBJ2-7; D may be TRBD2 (6 bases). The CDR3 runs to 13 residues. Germline V gene sequence: CDR1 LNHDA, CDR2 SQIVND (reference sequence). The V end lost 5 bases, the J end lost 3 bases, and 11 bases lay between the germline ends. CDR3 nucleotide sequence: TGTGCCAGTAGTGCGGGACGGCACTACGAGCAGTACTTC. It is translated as CASSAGRHYEQYF.